This is a list of T cell receptor beta chains from one sample in a study of monozygotic twins with inflammatory bowel disease. TCRdb re-called the 5' RACE reads, yielding one record per CDR3 amino acid sequence without DNA. This sample's table has about 210,000 distinct CDR3 sequences. Sequencing was done on a sample of blood. Receptor source: a human donor with ulcerative colitis or Crohn's disease, or a healthy co-twin of an affected twin (not recorded which). Each CDR3 is given with its conserved first and last residue. The order of the fields is CDR3 length, J gene, V gene, CDR3 protein.

length: 16
J: TRBJ1-4
V: TRBV6-2/TRBV6-3
CDR3: CASSSAPQATNEKLFF

length: 13
J: TRBJ2-6
V: TRBV24-1
CDR3: CATSEPGANVLTF

length: 12
J: TRBJ1-1
V: TRBV6-6
CDR3: CASSQQQGEAFF

length: 15
J: TRBJ1-6
V: TRBV6-4
CDR3: CASSDRGIGYSPLHF

length: 13
J: TRBJ2-5
V: TRBV5-6
CDR3: CASSSTDQETQYF

length: 16
J: TRBJ2-3
V: TRBV7-6
CDR3: CASSRTSGGAVDTQYF

length: 12
J: TRBJ1-1
V: TRBV25-1
CDR3: CASSEYFTEAFF

length: 11
J: TRBJ2-1
V: TRBV11-2
CDR3: CASGEYHEQFF

length: 15
J: TRBJ2-1
V: TRBV20-1
CDR3: CSARRPGLADNEQFF

length: 14
J: TRBJ1-4
V: TRBV12-3/TRBV12-4
CDR3: CASSLRTGGGKLFF

length: 16
J: TRBJ2-7
V: TRBV5-1
CDR3: CASSLVPGTDADEQYF

length: 15
J: TRBJ1-2
V: TRBV9
CDR3: CASSPSGTESGGYTF

length: 15
J: TRBJ1-4
V: TRBV4-1
CDR3: CASSRQGSGNEKLFF

length: 15
J: TRBJ2-7
V: TRBV10-3
CDR3: CAIRGTLKSSYEQYF

length: 15
J: TRBJ2-7
V: TRBV18
CDR3: CASSPGGTHDYEQYF

length: 16
J: TRBJ2-1
V: TRBV28
CDR3: CASSSYGGGKNNEQFF

length: 17
J: TRBJ2-3
V: TRBV5-1
CDR3: CASSSGTSGGNTDTQYF